Listed below are T cell receptor beta chains from one sample, sequenced in a study of T cells in localized non-small cell lung cancer. The method was immunoSEQ multiplex PCR; TCRdb's version includes in-frame clones alone and lacks a portion of them. Among several hundred clones, 20% to 25% were seen once, and the ten largest hold 15% to 20%. The sample in question was lung tumor tissue, obtained before any cancer treatment. The receptor set was obtained from a female donor at least 60 years old with stage II squamous cell lung carcinoma. Both conserved end residues are part of each CDR3. D genes are given only for firm matches. Size is stated for part of the rows, as once, few or many counts, or as a class when the clone is expanded.

clone_size	d_call	v_call	j_call	cdr3_aa	cdr3_nt
few	NA	TRBV5-1	TRBJ2-3	CASSFSPPSDTQYF	TGCGCCAGCAGCTTTTCCCCACCTTCAGATACGCAGTATTTT
NA	NA	TRBV7-2	TRBJ2-5	CASSLWQGETQYF	TGTGCCAGCAGCTTATGGCAGGGGGAGACCCAGTACTTC
few	TRBD1	TRBV10-3	TRBJ2-7	CAISAATGGTYEQYF	TGTGCCATCAGTGCCGCGACAGGGGGCACCTACGAGCAGTACTTC
large	TRBD2	TRBV9	TRBJ2-2	CASSVRSGTANTGELFF	TGTGCCAGCAGCGTTCGAAGCGGGACCGCGAACACCGGGGAGCTGTTTTTT
medium-sized	NA	TRBV6-8	TRBJ2-3	CASSPGATTDTQYF	TGTGCCAGCAGTCCCGGGGCTACCACAGATACGCAGTATTTT
NA	NA	TRBV7-2	TRBJ1-1	CASSLFWNTEAFF	TGTGCCAGCAGCTTATTCTGGAACACTGAAGCTTTCTTT
few	NA	TRBV5-1	TRBJ2-7	CASSFGGRGGYEQYF	TGCGCCAGCAGCTTCGGGGGCAGGGGAGGCTACGAGCAGTACTTC
large	NA	TRBV6-8	TRBJ1-5	CASRTYRVDNQPQHF	TGTGCCAGCAGAACCTACAGGGTGGACAATCAGCCCCAGCATTTT
few	TRBD2	TRBV30	TRBJ2-1	CAWSWGSGGEQFF	TGTGCCTGGAGTTGGGGCAGCGGGGGTGAGCAGTTCTTC
large	TRBD1	TRBV6-8	TRBJ1-1	CASSPPDRDDTEAFF	TGTGCCAGCAGCCCTCCCGACAGGGACGACACTGAAGCTTTCTTT
hyperexpanded	TRBD1	TRBV11-3	TRBJ2-4	CASSPGTGEGYIQYF	TGTGCCAGCAGCCCTGGGACAGGGGAGGGGTACATTCAGTACTTC
NA	TRBD1	TRBV18	TRBJ2-5	CASSPGTGEKETQYF	TGTGCCAGCTCACCAGGGACAGGGGAAAAAGAGACCCAGTACTTC
few	NA	TRBV1	TRBJ1-1	CASSLRVGGAFF	TGCGCCAGCAGTCTCCGGGTGGGAGGAGCTTTCTTT
NA	NA	TRBV30	TRBJ1-2	CAWSVSINYGYTF	TGTGCCTGGAGTGTATCTATTAACTATGGCTACACCTTC
NA	TRBD1	TRBV15	TRBJ2-7	CASSYRMTGGYYEQYF	TGTGCCAGCAGCTACCGAATGACAGGGGGCTACTACGAGCAGTACTTC
NA	NA	TRBV28	TRBJ2-7	CASSLVRDSGFGEQYF	TGTGCCAGCAGTTTAGTGCGGGACTCCGGTTTTGGCGAGCAGTACTTC
NA	TRBD1	TRBV19	TRBJ1-5	CASSTSGGRRQPQHF	TGTGCCAGTAGCACATCAGGGGGCAGGCGACAGCCCCAGCATTTT
large	NA	TRBV11-3	TRBJ2-2	CASSLTPGGTGELFF	TGTGCCAGCAGCTTAACCCCCGGGGGAACCGGGGAGCTGTTTTTT
NA	NA	TRBV18	TRBJ2-4	CASSSLISKNIQYF	TGTGCCAGCTCTTCGTTGATTTCCAAAAACATTCAGTACTTC
few	TRBD1	TRBV7-4	TRBJ1-6	CASSFGTGNNSPLHF	TGTGCCAGCAGCTTTGGGACAGGGAATAATTCACCCCTCCACTTT
NA	TRBD1	TRBV28	TRBJ1-1	CASKGPGTGGRWDTEAFF	TGTGCCAGCAAGGGGCCCGGGACAGGAGGAAGATGGGACACTGAAGCTTTCTTT
large	NA	TRBV11-3	TRBJ2-2	CASSRIAANTGELFF	TGTGCCAGCAGCCGAATAGCGGCGAACACCGGGGAGCTGTTTTTT
few	NA	TRBV11-3	TRBJ1-1	CASSLEGAQNTEAFF	TGTGCCAGCAGCTTAGAGGGGGCGCAGAACACTGAAGCTTTCTTT
few	TRBD1	TRBV6-9	TRBJ2-3	CASTLDRATDTQYF	TGTGCCAGCACTCTCGACAGGGCCACAGATACGCAGTATTTT
NA	NA	TRBV6-8	TRBJ2-1	CASTDRSYNEQFF	TGTGCCAGCACCGACAGGTCCTACAATGAGCAGTTCTTC
NA	TRBD1	TRBV9	TRBJ1-2	CASSGDRGYGYTF	TGTGCCAGCAGTGGGGACAGGGGGTATGGCTACACCTTC
few	NA	TRBV30	TRBJ1-1	CAWSGRDSTEAFF	TGTGCCTGGAGCGGCAGGGACTCCACTGAAGCTTTCTTT
NA	NA	TRBV19	TRBJ1-2	CASSMGQVGYGYTF	TGTGCCAGTAGTATGGGGCAGGTCGGCTATGGCTACACCTTC
few	TRBD1	TRBV6-8	TRBJ1-4	CASKLTGNHEKLFF	TGTGCCAGCAAGTTGACAGGGAATCACGAAAAACTGTTTTTT
few	NA	TRBV14	TRBJ1-2	CASSRDTKNYGYTF	TGTGCCAGCAGCCGAGATACAAAGAACTATGGCTACACCTTC
NA	NA	TRBV28	TRBJ2-7	CASSLQFSYEQYF	TGTGCCAGCAGTTTACAGTTTTCCTACGAGCAGTACTTC
few	NA	TRBV11-3	TRBJ2-1	CASSSWDFTNEQFF	TGTGCCAGCAGCTCCTGGGACTTCACAAATGAGCAGTTCTTC
NA	NA	TRBV6-8	TRBJ1-3	CASRGSLSGNTIYF	TGTGCCAGCAGAGGAAGCCTGTCTGGAAACACCATATATTTT
once	TRBD2	TRBV5-1	TRBJ2-1	CASSSDSGRSSYNEQFF	TGCGCCAGCAGCTCGGATAGCGGGAGAAGCTCCTACAATGAGCAGTTCTTC
NA	TRBD2	TRBV11-3	TRBJ2-1	CASSLSGTSAHNEQFF	TGTGCCAGCAGCCTAAGCGGGACTAGCGCCCACAATGAGCAGTTCTTC
few	NA	TRBV5-8	TRBJ1-6	CASSLGEGSPLHF	TGTGCCAGCAGCTTAGGAGAGGGTTCACCCCTCCACTTT
NA	NA	TRBV28	TRBJ2-5	CASSSPLGLQETQYF	TGTGCCAGCAGTTCTCCCCTGGGGTTACAAGAGACCCAGTACTTC
NA	NA	TRBV11-3	TRBJ1-1	CASSLDQWGDTEAFF	TGTGCCAGCAGCTTAGATCAGTGGGGCGACACTGAAGCTTTCTTT
NA	NA	TRBV28	TRBJ1-3	CASTLSGNTIYF	TGTGCCAGCACCCTCTCTGGAAACACCATATATTTT
few	NA	TRBV9	TRBJ2-5	CASSDGQQETQYF	TGTGCCAGCAGTGATGGGCAGCAAGAGACCCAGTACTTC
few	NA	TRBV10-3	TRBJ1-1	CAISESQARDPSLTEAFF	TGTGCCATCAGTGAGTCGCAAGCTCGGGACCCCTCACTAACTGAAGCTTTCTTT
NA	NA	TRBV19	TRBJ1-2	CASRPLTGANYGYTF	TGTGCCAGTAGGCCCCTGACAGGCGCTAACTATGGCTACACCTTC